Below, one T cell receptor (beta chain) is given with its context. The antigen is not known. The data are from a study of cytomegalovirus exposure and HLA in healthy donors. Study-level findings and limits: First-cohort TCR clusters were later found to tend to co-occur in the roughly 130 validation repertoires.

Trimming cost V 0 bases and J 0 bases; bases outside gene matches: 15. CDR1 is SGDLS and CDR2 is YYNGEE in the germline V gene. The CDR3 covers 20 residues. Clones were read by immunoSEQ multiplex PCR, and TCRdb kept only the in-frame ones, dropping some. The table has about 120,000 clones, approximately 87% seen once; the top ten hold under 6.5%. The clonotype was recovered from a woman aged 18 to 35 in good health and CMV-seropositive. The sequenced material came from PBMCs. The chain recombines TRBV9 with TRBJ2-1, with 7 nucleotides matching TRBD2. The CDR3 reads CASSVVPTTGLVTSYNEQFF. CDR3 nucleotide sequence: TGTGCCAGCAGCGTAGTTCCCACAACTGGACTAGTAACCTCCTACAATGAGCAGTTCTTC.